The 3 T cell receptor beta chains below all came from one sample that was sequenced in a study of shared clonotypes between healthy human individuals. Naive CD8 isolation took CD45RO-negative cells positively selected for CCR7 and excluded terminally differentiated effector memory CD45RA+ cells. The data were produced by immunoSEQ multiplex PCR, yet TCRdb's version contains in-frame clones alone and is incomplete. The profile shows hundreds of thousands of clones, just over 90% of them singletons. Sequencing input: naive CD8+ T cells sorted from blood. The receptors were sampled from a man between 25 and 39 years old in good health.

The chain has TRBV7-9 and TRBJ2-3; D is unresolved. V was shortened by 2 bases and J by 2 bases, with 8 bases between the two germline ends. Germline CDR1 and CDR2: SEHNR and FQNEAQ (reference sequence). The CDR3 extends over 14 amino acids. The CDR3 DNA follows: TGTGCCAGCAGCTTACAGGTAGACACAGATACGCAGTATTTT. Its protein is CASSLQVDTDTQYF.

The V and J genes are TRBV7-8 and TRBJ2-3, with 11 bases identical to TRBD2. The length of the CDR3 is 15 residues. Germline CDR1 is SGHVS and CDR2 is FQNEAQ. V trimming: 3 bases; J trimming: 6 bases; junction bases outside the gene matches: 5. The CDR3 is CASSFSGRGLDTQYF. In nucleotides, the CDR3 is TGTGCCAGCAGCTTTAGCGGGAGGGGCTTGGATACGCAGTATTTT.

The chain employs TRBV2 and TRBJ1-4; 9 bases map to TRBD1. The V gene end was trimmed by 10 bases and the J gene end by 8 bases; junction bases not matched to a gene: 14. Looked up from germline, CDR1 is SNHLY and CDR2 is FYNNEI. The CDR3 has 15 residues. In DNA form, the CDR3 reads TGTGCCACCGTTTTAACAGGGGGCGACGGCGAAAAACTGTTTTTT. As protein: CATVLTGGDGEKLFF.